This T cell receptor (beta chain) was documented in a study of blood T cells in healthy people across ages. Next came a second PCR, run for about 6 to 12 cycles, which used a sample-barcoded 5' primer along with a J-beta primer mix. One entry per CDR3 protein results from TCRdb running MiXCR on the 5' RACE reads. This table has about 670,000 distinct CDR3 sequences, approximately 52% appearing once. CDR3 length: 16 amino acids. Trimming pared 5 bases from V and 3 bases from J, leaving 17 bases between. CDR1 and CDR2 (germline): LNHNV, YYDKDF (reference sequence). This receptor was obtained from a woman of 80 years or more in good health. The chain joins TRBV15 to TRBJ1-5; maybe TRBD1 (6 bases). Sequenced: blood. As DNA, the CDR3 is TGTGCCACCAGCCGTAACAGGGATAGGGTCAATCAGCCCCAGCATTTT. The encoded protein is CATSRNRDRVNQPQHF.